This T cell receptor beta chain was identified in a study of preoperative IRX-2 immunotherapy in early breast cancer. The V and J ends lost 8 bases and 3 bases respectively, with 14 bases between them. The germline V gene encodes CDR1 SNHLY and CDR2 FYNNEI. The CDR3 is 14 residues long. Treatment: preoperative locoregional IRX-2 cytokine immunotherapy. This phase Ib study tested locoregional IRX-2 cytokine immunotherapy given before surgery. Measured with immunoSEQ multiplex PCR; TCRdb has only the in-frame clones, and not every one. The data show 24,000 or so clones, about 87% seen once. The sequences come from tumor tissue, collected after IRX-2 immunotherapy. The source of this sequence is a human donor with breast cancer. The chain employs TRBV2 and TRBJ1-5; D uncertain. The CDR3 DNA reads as TGTGCCAGCGCAGGCGGATATAACAATCAGCCCCAGCATTTT. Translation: CASAGGYNNQPQHF.